A selection of T cell receptor beta chains follows, all from one sample in a study of neurological immune-mediated disorders. TCRdb recomputed calls from the 5' RACE reads with MiXCR, one row per CDR3 protein. The data contain about 53,000 distinct CDR3 sequences, roughly 8% of them singletons. The sequenced sample was PBMCs. Receptors were obtained from a woman aged 40 to 49 in good health. The CDR3 runs from the conserved cysteine through the conserved F or W. Fields, in order: clone size, D gene, J gene, V gene, CDR3 DNA, CDR3 protein. The D gene is left open where the match is weak. Clone size is shown for a subset of rows, as once, few, many or a class of expanded clone.

clone_size: many; d_call: TRBD1; j_call: TRBJ2-3; v_call: TRBV29-1; cdr3_nt: TGCAGCGTTCTCACAGGGGTGGCAGATACGCAGTATTTT; cdr3_aa: CSVLTGVADTQYF
clone_size: many; d_call: TRBD2; j_call: TRBJ2-3; v_call: TRBV20-1; cdr3_nt: TGCAGTGCTGAGCCTAGGCGGGGAGGGGCAACAGATACGCAGTATTTT; cdr3_aa: CSAEPRRGGATDTQYF
clone_size: many; d_call: TRBD2; j_call: TRBJ2-1; v_call: TRBV5-1; cdr3_nt: TGCGCCAGCAGCTCGGGACTAGCGGGGGGGATATACAATGAGCAGTTCTTC; cdr3_aa: CASSSGLAGGIYNEQFF
clone_size: many; d_call: .; j_call: TRBJ1-2; v_call: TRBV27; cdr3_nt: TGTGCCAGCAGTTTAGGGACCGCGAGGAACTATGGCTACACCTTC; cdr3_aa: CASSLGTARNYGYTF
clone_size: many; d_call: TRBD2; j_call: TRBJ2-1; v_call: TRBV5-1; cdr3_nt: TGCGCCAGCAGCTCGGGGCGGGCGGGAGCGCCCTACAATGAGCAGTTCTTC; cdr3_aa: CASSSGRAGAPYNEQFF
clone_size: many; d_call: .; j_call: TRBJ1-1; v_call: TRBV29-1; cdr3_nt: TGCAGCGTAGAGACAGGAAGGTATAGGAACACTGAAGCTTTCTTT; cdr3_aa: CSVETGRYRNTEAFF
clone_size: many; d_call: TRBD2; j_call: TRBJ2-6; v_call: TRBV7-2; cdr3_nt: TGTGCCAGCAGCCCGGGGGGATCTGGGGCCAACGTCCTGACTTTC; cdr3_aa: CASSPGGSGANVLTF
clone_size: many; d_call: .; j_call: TRBJ2-7; v_call: TRBV25-1; cdr3_nt: TGTGCCACCTCCCTTGGGCCCTACGAGCAGTACTTC; cdr3_aa: CATSLGPYEQYF
clone_size: many; d_call: .; j_call: TRBJ1-2; v_call: TRBV4-1; cdr3_nt: TGCGCCAGCAGCCAAGAGAGGATGCTGCATGGCTACACCTTC; cdr3_aa: CASSQERMLHGYTF
clone_size: many; d_call: .; j_call: TRBJ1-5; v_call: TRBV12-3/TRBV12-4; cdr3_nt: TGTGCCAGCAGGGAAGGTAGTCAGCCCCAGCATTTT; cdr3_aa: CASREGSQPQHF
clone_size: many; d_call: TRBD1; j_call: TRBJ2-2; v_call: TRBV20-1; cdr3_nt: TGCAGTGCTAGAGAACAGGGGACCGGGGAGCTGTTTTTT; cdr3_aa: CSAREQGTGELFF
clone_size: many; d_call: .; j_call: TRBJ1-1; v_call: TRBV29-1; cdr3_nt: TGCAGCGTTGACGACACTGAAGCTTTCTTT; cdr3_aa: CSVDDTEAFF
clone_size: many; d_call: .; j_call: TRBJ2-3; v_call: TRBV5-1; cdr3_nt: TGCGCCAGCAGCGTAAGGACTGCGGGAACAGATACGCAGTATTTT; cdr3_aa: CASSVRTAGTDTQYF
clone_size: many; d_call: .; j_call: TRBJ1-4; v_call: TRBV20-1; cdr3_nt: TGCAGTGCTAGACAGAGTATGGGGGAAAAACTGTTTTTT; cdr3_aa: CSARQSMGEKLFF
clone_size: many; d_call: TRBD2; j_call: TRBJ2-3; v_call: TRBV7-8; cdr3_nt: TGTGCCAGCAGCTCGGCCGACCGTTTCGGACTAGCGGGGGATCCAGATACGCAGTATTTT; cdr3_aa: CASSSADRFGLAGDPDTQYF
clone_size: .; d_call: .; j_call: TRBJ1-1; v_call: TRBV7-2; cdr3_nt: TGTGCCAGCACCTCCGCCCGGGGGCGAAAGACTGAAGCTTTCTTT; cdr3_aa: CASTSARGRKTEAFF
clone_size: many; d_call: .; j_call: TRBJ1-1; v_call: TRBV6-1; cdr3_nt: TGTGCCAGCAGTGGTCGGGGGCCCGGTGAAGCTTTCTTT; cdr3_aa: CASSGRGPGEAFF
clone_size: many; d_call: .; j_call: TRBJ2-1; v_call: TRBV6-2/TRBV6-3; cdr3_nt: TGTGCCAGCAGGGCCCGGGGCCGAAGATTGTACAATGAGCAGTTCTTC; cdr3_aa: CASRARGRRLYNEQFF
clone_size: many; d_call: .; j_call: TRBJ1-5; v_call: TRBV5-5; cdr3_nt: TGTGCCAGCAGCTTGGAATCCGTCATCCAGCCCCAGCATTTT; cdr3_aa: CASSLESVIQPQHF
clone_size: many; d_call: .; j_call: TRBJ1-1; v_call: TRBV4-1; cdr3_nt: TGCGCCAGCAGCCGAGTAACGGGCGGGCTTGAAGCTTTCTTT; cdr3_aa: CASSRVTGGLEAFF
clone_size: .; d_call: TRBD1; j_call: TRBJ2-7; v_call: TRBV6-6; cdr3_nt: TGTGCCAGCGGTTTGGGACAGGGATCGAGGGAGCAGTACTTC; cdr3_aa: CASGLGQGSREQYF
clone_size: many; d_call: .; j_call: TRBJ2-7; v_call: TRBV4-1; cdr3_nt: TGCGCCAGCAGCCAAGTCTTACTAAGTCTCCCCGGAAGCCCCTACGAGCAGTACTTC; cdr3_aa: CASSQVLLSLPGSPYEQYF
clone_size: many; d_call: TRBD2; j_call: TRBJ2-3; v_call: TRBV6-6; cdr3_nt: TGTGCCAGCAGTTTCCCGACTAGCGGGAGGACAGATACGCAGTATTTT; cdr3_aa: CASSFPTSGRTDTQYF
clone_size: many; d_call: .; j_call: TRBJ2-1; v_call: TRBV7-2; cdr3_nt: TGTGCCAGCAGCTTATCGGGGATTCACAATGAGCAGTTCTTC; cdr3_aa: CASSLSGIHNEQFF
clone_size: many; d_call: .; j_call: TRBJ1-2; v_call: TRBV4-1; cdr3_nt: TGCGCCAGCAGCCAACCCCTAAGAAAGGGCGAGGACTATGGCTACACCTTC; cdr3_aa: CASSQPLRKGEDYGYTF